Listed here is a single T cell receptor beta chain. The CDR3 runs to 13 residues. V gave up 6 bases and J gave up 7 bases; unmatched junction bases: 5. CDR1 WSHSY and CDR2 SAAADI come from the germline V gene. The data stem from a study of Ad26.COV2.S vaccination and SARS-CoV-2 variants. Overall study context: The COV1001 Ad26.COV2.S trial arm included the donor.

This sample's treatment: some 19 received Ad26.COV2.S at low or high dose, single or two shots; roughly 5 received placebo; per-sample allocation not given. Sampling happened 63 days after the first vaccine or placebo injection. Boston supplied an adult donor aged 18-55 years. Assay: immunoSEQ multiplex PCR; the TCRdb copy retains only in-frame clones and omits some. The sample lists about 680,000 clones, 70% to 90% occurring once. This sequence joins TRBV10-2 and TRBJ1-5, with 8 bases that match TRBD1. The sequencing used peripheral blood, collected in a trial of Ad26.COV2.S vaccine versus placebo. This TCR was sampled from a person between 18 and 65 years old who received the Ad26.COV2.S COVID-19 vaccine or a placebo. CDR3 DNA: TGCGCCAGCAGCCCGGACAGGGTCCAGCCCCAGCATTTT. This sequence encodes CASSPDRVQPQHF.